Detailed here is one T cell receptor beta chain. Which antigen it targets is not known. No much larger clone is present one base from it, and per-base qualities are unavailable. This entry is derived from a study of blood T cell repertoires in COVID-19 (TCRdb year 2020). Regarding the research as a whole: Samples covering the acute and convalescent phases of COVID-19 were provided by collaborators in the United States, Italy and Spain. The prospective study material was composed of cDNA or gDNA derived from T cells, B-cell-depleted T cells, or PBMCs. HLA class I and class II types, where available, came from metadata supplied by the sample provider rather than from assay-based typing. The repertoires were released in a freely available public database meant as a resource for research on the immune response to SARS-CoV-2. The dataset comprised deeply sampled blood TCRbeta repertoires from subjects exposed to, actively infected with, or recovered from COVID-19. The sample metadata nearly always contained a de-identified subject ID, COVID-19 status, age in years and sex. The samples were drawn from two sources: the first 160 participants of the ongoing ImmuneRACE study, and 1,254 subjects contributed by 6 global collaborators. The paper as a whole reports these results and caveats: The quantity of clinical and demographic metadata differed by source and by participant and was supplied without curation.

TCRbeta CDR3 regions were amplified from genomic DNA using the immunoSEQ Assay, a bias-controlled multiplex PCR. In the paper's pipeline: The number of nucleated cells in each sample was estimated by amplification of reference gene primers within the assay. To quantify the absolute abundance of each unique TCRbeta CDR3 rearrangement, sequence reads were collapsed and filtered. For each sample, productive Simpson clonality was calculated by taking the square root of Simpson's diversity index across productive rearrangements. TCRdb limited this immuneACCESS table to in-frame rearrangements with V and J called. A share of clones is missing; checked studies link under half to unresolved V genes, and the rest is unexplained. The V and J calls and the clone size are those of that table, but D and trimming were determined from the DNA. This sample holds some 250,000 clones; 80% to 90% were observed only once. The ten largest clones add up to approximately 2% of the sample.

Spanning cysteine to phenylalanine, the CDR3 consists of 15 amino acids. This entry keeps only the CDR3 DNA: 45 bases, framed from base 1. CDR1 SGHKS and CDR2 YYEKEE were looked up in the germline V gene (reference sequence). The V and J ends are trimmed by 0 bases and 0 bases, leaving 8 bases between them. Enrolling through a virtual design, the prospective study's participants ranged in age from roughly 18 to 100 years and lived across roughly 24 United States geographic areas. Cohort assignment in the prospective study relied on participant-reported clinical history from a screening survey and a study questionnaire. For ImmuneRACE Cohort 3, a participant was defined as recovered based on two consecutive negative NP/OP PCR tests, clearance by a healthcare professional, or resolution of symptoms. Mobile phlebotomists in the prospective study collected whole blood, serum and a nasopharyngeal or oropharyngeal swab from every participant. Over a roughly two-month period, participants in the prospective study had the option of providing additional blood draws and questionnaires. Before DNA extraction, blood samples from the prospective study were shipped at room temperature or frozen.

The receptor's source is a woman between 50 and 59 years old who had recovered from COVID-19. The chain is assembled from TRBV5-5 and TRBJ2-3; TRBD2 is possibly the D segment (5 matching bases). The sample was PBMCs or T cells enriched from blood (not recorded which). In nucleotide form, the sequence is TGTGCCAGCAGCTTGGGCCGGGGAAGCACAGATACGCAGTATTTT. Translated, it reads CASSLGRGSTDTQYF. This CDR3, with the reference TRBV5-5 and TRBJ2-3 proteins standing in past its ends, gives the full variable domain DAGVTQSPTHLIKTRGQQVTLRCSPISGHKSVSWYQQVLGQGPQFIFQYYEKEERGRGNFPDRFSARQFPNYSSELNVNALLLGDSALYLCASSLGRGSTDTQYFGPGTRLTVL.